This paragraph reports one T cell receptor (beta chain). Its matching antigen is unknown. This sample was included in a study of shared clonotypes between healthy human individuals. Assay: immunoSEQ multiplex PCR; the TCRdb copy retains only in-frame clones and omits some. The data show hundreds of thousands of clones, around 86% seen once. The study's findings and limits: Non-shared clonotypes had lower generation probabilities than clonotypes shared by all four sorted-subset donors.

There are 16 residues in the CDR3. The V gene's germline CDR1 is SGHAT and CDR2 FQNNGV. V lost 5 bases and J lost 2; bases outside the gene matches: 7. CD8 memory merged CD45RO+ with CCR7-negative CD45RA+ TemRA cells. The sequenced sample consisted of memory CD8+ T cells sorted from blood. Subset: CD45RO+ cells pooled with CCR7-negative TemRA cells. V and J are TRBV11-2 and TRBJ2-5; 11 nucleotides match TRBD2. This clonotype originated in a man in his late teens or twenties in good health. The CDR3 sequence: CASSPYSGRGQETQYF. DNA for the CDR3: TGTGCCAGCAGCCCTTATAGCGGGAGGGGGCAAGAGACCCAGTACTTC.